This entry lists 28 T cell receptor beta chains sequenced from one sample in a study of cytomegalovirus exposure and HLA in healthy donors. Method: immunoSEQ multiplex PCR; TCRdb's copy keeps in-frame clones and lacks some. The data show 330,000 or so clones, with roughly 88% seen just once and around 0.8% held by the top ten. Sequencing was carried out using PBMCs. The source of these receptors is a woman aged 18-29 years in good health and CMV-seronegative.

J is TRBJ2-1 and V is TRBV11-3; 13 bases match TRBD2. The V and J ends lost 5 bases and 7 bases, in that order; junction bases with no gene match: 8. Germline values: CDR1 SGHNT, CDR2 YENEEA. The CDR3 consists of 16 residues. The CDR3 spells CASSPQGLAGSNEQFF. The CDR3 nucleotides are TGTGCCAGCAGCCCCCAGGGACTAGCGGGATCGAATGAGCAGTTCTTC.

V is TRBV9 and J is TRBJ2-7; tentatively, D is TRBD2 (5 bases). The CDR3 covers 14 residues. Germline values: CDR1 SGDLS, CDR2 YYNGEE. The V end lost 2 bases, the J end lost 2 bases, and 11 bases lay between the germline ends. Here the CDR3 DNA reads TGTGCCAGCAGCGTGACTACGTTTCCCTACGAGCAGTACTTC. This gives the protein CASSVTTFPYEQYF.

As DNA, the CDR3 is TGTGCCAGCCAGGACGGACTCAATCAGCCCCAGCATTTT. It translates to CASQDGLNQPQHF. V and J are TRBV27 and TRBJ1-5; no clear D. Germline CDR1 reads MNHEY; CDR2 reads SMNVEV (reference sequence). Trimming cost V 8 bases and J 3 bases, with 11 bases left between them. The CDR3 is made up of 13 amino acids.

The chain uses TRBV21-1 and TRBJ1-1; the DNA was not used to check the table's D call, TRBD1. TRBV21-1 is termed a pseudogene. The CDR3 runs to 17 residues. The CDR3 sequence: CASSKDPGQGSYTEAFF. The CDR3 region has the DNA TGTGCCAGCAGCAAAGATCCGGGACAGGGATCATACACTGAAGCTTTCTTT.

Of note for this clone: The junction departs from the called germline gene at one end, perhaps through a read error. The genes are TRBV7-7 and TRBJ2-7; TRBD1 matches at 10 bases. The CDR3 is 16 residues long. The germline gives CDR1 SSHAT, CDR2 FNYEAQ (reference sequence). The CDR3 DNA reads as TGTGCTAGCAGCAAAACCGGGACAGGGGACTCCTACGAGCAGTACTTC. This encodes CASSKTGTGDSYEQYF. Using reference TRBV7-7 and TRBJ2-7 for the parts outside the CDR3, the full variable domain is GAGVSQSPRYKVTKRGQDVTLRCDPISSHATLYWYQQALGQGPEFLTYFNYEAQPDKSGLPSDRFSAERPEGSISTLTIQRTEQRDSAMYRCASSKTGTGDSYEQYFGPGTRLTVT.

This clone was recorded a few times. The chain combines TRBV7-9 with TRBJ1-2; D gene uncertain. Trimming stripped 1 base from V and 8 bases from J, with 17 bases between. CDR1 and CDR2 from the germline V gene are SEHNR and FQNEAQ (reference sequence). The CDR3 totals 15 residues. The CDR3 nucleotides are TGTGCCAGCAGCTTAGGGCGGATGGGGAGTACGGGCTACACCTTC. As protein: CASSLGRMGSTGYTF.

This clone has only one observation. The chain employs TRBV15 and TRBJ2-3; D is ambiguous. The CDR3 runs to 13 residues. V was cut by 5 bases and J by 4 bases, with 10 bases left in between. Germline V lookup: CDR1 LNHNV, CDR2 YYDKDF (reference sequence). CDR3 bases: TGTGCCACCAGCCCAAGCGTGGCAGATACGCAGTATTTT. Translation gives CATSPSVADTQYF.

The chain recombines TRBV6-5 with TRBJ2-7; 7 bases line up with TRBD2. CDR1 MNHEY and CDR2 SVGAGI come from the germline V gene. This CDR3 is built from 14 residues. V lost 5 bases to trimming and J lost 2 bases; unmatched junction nucleotides: 6. The CDR3 protein is CASSPTSPTYEQYF. CDR3 coding DNA: TGTGCCAGCAGTCCGACTAGCCCTACCTACGAGCAGTACTTC.

This rearrangement joins TRBV30 to TRBJ2-7, with a weak D call TRBD1 (5 bases). V shed 0 bases and J shed 5 bases, with 17 bases lying between them. Germline CDR1 GTSNPN, CDR2 SVGIG (reference sequence). This CDR3 contains 15 residues. Written as DNA, the CDR3 is TGTGCCTGGAGTGTTGGCCGGCAGGGCGTTAACGAGCAGTACTTC. It specifies CAWSVGRQGVNEQYF.

The DNA for the CDR3 is TGTGCCAGTAGTGCAGGACAGGGGATAGGGGGTGGCGATGAGCAGTTCTTC. This codes for CASSAGQGIGGGDEQFF. This rearrangement joins TRBV19 to TRBJ2-1; 9 bases agree with TRBD1. The J segment lost 8 bases and the V segment lost 5 bases, leaving 16 bases of the junction unmatched. The CDR3 contains 17 residues. Germline loops: CDR1 LNHDA, CDR2 SQIVND (reference sequence).

This chain joins TRBV20-1 and TRBJ1-2; no clear D. V was pared by 4 bases and J by 8 bases, with 11 bases between. The CDR3 sequence is 11 residues long. Germline V gives CDR1 DFQATT, CDR2 SNEGSKA (reference sequence). The CDR3 spells CSAMPGFGYTF. The CDR3 nucleotides read TGCAGTGCTATGCCCGGGTTCGGCTACACCTTC.

The chain employs TRBV5-8 and TRBJ2-2; D not certain. Deletions cut 4 bases from V and 1 base from J, with 5 bases between. Germline CDR1 and CDR2: SGHTS and YDEGEE. The CDR3 has 13 residues. CDR3 sequence reads: CASSLLNTGELFF. CDR3 DNA sequence: TGTGCCAGCAGCCTGTTGAACACCGGGGAGCTGTTTTTT.

The chain links TRBV6-5 to TRBJ1-4, with a tentative D call TRBD1 (5 bases). V was shortened by 6 bases and J by 8 bases, with 16 bases between the two germline ends. Germline lookup yields CDR1 MNHEY and CDR2 SVGAGI. The CDR3 has 14 amino acids. The CDR3 sequence: CASRRQGGFEKLFF. The CDR3 nucleotides read TGTGCCAGCAGGAGGCAGGGAGGTTTCGAAAAACTGTTTTTT.

Only a few counts were recorded for this clone. The rearrangement links TRBV7-2 to TRBJ1-1; no reliable D call. Trimming removed 2 bases from V and 0 bases from J, with 7 bases in between. Looked up from germline, CDR1 is SGHTA and CDR2 is FQGNSA. The CDR3 runs to 14 residues. The CDR3 DNA reads TGTGCCAGCAGCTTAAACAGCCTGAACACTGAAGCTTTCTTT. The encoded protein is CASSLNSLNTEAFF.

This clone appeared once. The V gene is TRBV28, the J gene TRBJ2-7; possible D gene TRBD1, 6 bases. Trimming removed 7 bases at V and 0 bases at J, with 22 bases between. This CDR3 comprises 17 residues. Germline V lookup: CDR1 MDHEN, CDR2 SYDVKM. The CDR3 DNA follows: TGTGCCAGCAAAGCCCAAACCCGGGACACCATCTCCTACGAGCAGTACTTC. It is translated as CASKAQTRDTISYEQYF.

J is TRBJ2-1 and V is TRBV27; maybe TRBD2 (6 bases). V gave up 9 bases and J gave up 5 bases, with 26 bases separating them. The V gene's germline CDR1 is MNHEY and CDR2 SMNVEV (reference sequence). The CDR3 consists of 17 residues. The CDR3 coding sequence is TGTGCCAGTTCCCCCAGGGACTCAGGTCGAAAAAACAATGAGCAGTTCTTC. Its protein is CASSPRDSGRKNNEQFF.

This clone was picked up a small number of times. This chain uses TRBV6-5 with TRBJ2-7; TRBD2 aligns across 11 bases. This CDR3 is built from 15 residues. V shed 5 bases, J shed 2 bases, and the junction held 5 bases outside the gene matches. The germline V gene encodes CDR1 MNHEY and CDR2 SVGAGI. CDR3 nucleotides: TGTGCCAGCAGTCCCGGGACTAGCGGTCCCTACGAGCAGTACTTC. Amino acid sequence: CASSPGTSGPYEQYF.

This chain links TRBV27 with TRBJ1-2; possibly TRBD1 for D (5 bases). V was clipped by 0 bases and J by 1 base, with 9 bases between them. The germline gives CDR1 MNHEY, CDR2 SMNVEV (reference sequence). This CDR3 has 15 residues. The CDR3 here is CASSLSAGLNYGYTF. DNA for the CDR3: TGTGCCAGCAGTTTATCGGCAGGGCTTAACTATGGCTACACCTTC.

The chain couples TRBV13 to TRBJ2-2; TRBD2 is a possible D gene (6 bases). The V and J ends lost 4 bases and 1 base respectively, with 13 bases between them. Germline-derived CDR1 and CDR2 are PRHDT and FYEKMQ (reference sequence). CDR3 size: 16 residues. The CDR3 nucleotides read TGTGCCAGCAGCTCCCGGGTTAGCGGGAACACCGGGGAGCTGTTTTTT. This translates into CASSSRVSGNTGELFF.

This clone was seen a few times. The gene calls are TRBV28 and TRBJ1-2; D unresolved. The CDR3 length is 13 residues. Trimming left V 8 bases short and J 6 bases short, with 16 bases between. Germline CDR1 reads MDHEN; CDR2 reads SYDVKM. The CDR3 protein is CASVLDTGNGYTF. CDR3 in DNA: TGTGCCAGCGTCCTCGACACCGGGAATGGCTACACCTTC.

This clone was seen a few times. The V call is TRBV19, the J call TRBJ2-7; 8 bases match TRBD1. CDR1 is LNHDA, CDR2 SQIVND, per germline (reference sequence). The CDR3 is 14 residues long. With V trimmed by 6 bases and J by 3 bases, 7 bases remained unmatched. The CDR3, as DNA: TGTGCCAGTAGGGTAGCGGACAGGGACTACGAGCAGTACTTC. Translating it yields CASRVADRDYEQYF. Full variable domain (missing parts from reference TRBV19 and TRBJ2-7): DGGITQSPKYLFRKEGQNVTLSCEQNLNHDAMYWYRQDPGQGLRLIYYSQIVNDFQKGDIAEGYSVSREKKESFPLTVTSAQKNPTAFYLCASRVADRDYEQYFGPGTRLTVT.

This chain uses TRBV29-1 with TRBJ2-3; a weak D match, TRBD1 (5 bases). The CDR3 extends over 14 amino acids. Trimming took 1 base from V and 6 from J, leaving 14 bases between them. Germline V CDR1 and CDR2: SQVTM, ANQGSEA. The CDR3 coding sequence is TGCAGCGTTGAAGGAAGCAGGGTAATTGATACGCAGTATTTT. Amino acids: CSVEGSRVIDTQYF.

The CDR3 sequence: CASSQDTWSSGNTIYF. The CDR3 nucleotides are TGCGCCAGCAGCCAAGACACTTGGAGCTCTGGAAACACCATATATTTT. The rearrangement links TRBV4-3 to TRBJ1-3, with D uncertain. The CDR3 consists of 16 residues. Germline assignment: CDR1 LGHNA and CDR2 YSLEER. V gave up 0 bases and J gave up 0 bases, with 9 bases separating them.

V usage is TRBV6-5 and J usage is TRBJ2-7; TRBD2 aligns across 10 bases. The V gene end was trimmed by 8 bases and the J gene end by 3 bases; junction bases not matched to a gene: 10. This CDR3 has 15 amino acids. Germline CDR1 reads MNHEY; CDR2 reads SVGAGI. CDR3 sequence (DNA): TGTGCCAGCGCACAAACTAGCGGGGCCTTCTACGAGCAGTACTTC. The encoded protein is CASAQTSGAFYEQYF.

In this sample, this clone turned up once. The chain uses TRBV10-1 and TRBJ1-1, with 9 bases fitting TRBD1. CDR1 is WNHNN and CDR2 is SYGVQD in the germline V gene (reference sequence). Trimming took 7 bases from V and 2 from J; bases not matched to a gene: 5. CDR3 size: 14 residues. CDR3 loop: CASTNRGLNTEAFF. The CDR3 DNA is TGCGCCAGCACCAACAGGGGGCTTAACACTGAAGCTTTCTTT.

This sequence joins TRBV12-5 and TRBJ2-7; tentative D call: TRBD1 (6 bases). V lost 0 bases to trimming and J lost 0 bases, with 18 bases between them. CDR1 is LGHNT, CDR2 FRNRAP, per germline. This CDR3 region has 18 residues. CDR3 in amino acids: CASGLVILRDINSYEQYF. CDR3 in DNA: TGTGCTAGTGGTTTGGTCATACTCCGGGACATCAACTCCTACGAGCAGTACTTC.

The CDR3 reads CAISIDRNSYEQYF. CDR3 DNA sequence: TGTGCCATCAGTATTGACAGGAACTCCTACGAGCAGTACTTC. The chain links TRBV10-3 to TRBJ2-7; a possible D gene is TRBD1 (6 bases). Between the trimmed V and J ends, which lost 5 bases and 0 bases, there was a span of 11 bases. This CDR3 is built from 14 residues. The germline gives CDR1 ENHRY, CDR2 SYGVKD.

The rearrangement links TRBV19 to TRBJ1-1; the match to TRBD1 covers 11 bases. The CDR3 loop spans 17 amino acids. V lost 5 bases and J lost 4; bases outside the gene matches: 12. CDR1 is LNHDA and CDR2 is SQIVND in the germline V gene (reference sequence). The CDR3 DNA sequence: TGTGCCAGTAGTCGGACAGGGGGCAGGGTCGCGGGCACTGAAGCTTTCTTT. Its translation: CASSRTGGRVAGTEAFF.